This T cell receptor beta chain was recovered during a study of metastatic and nonmetastatic thyroid tumors. Study in general: Peripheral blood and tumor or nodule samples from malignant and benign thyroid patients were compared. Study-level findings and limits: Benign nodules reportedly had significantly lower TCR beta diversity than malignant thyroid tumors in blood and tumor.

This clone was recorded at least ten times. The antigen remains unidentified. Thyroid surgery took place with no prior treatment in any patient. In the original processing: Across clinicopathological groups, CDR3 differences served as the basis for building a distant-metastasis classifier for papillary thyroid cancer. TCRdb reprocessed the PCR reads using MiXCR. Clone size and V and J calls follow TCRdb, not the original study. Seen here are 35,000 to 45,000 clones, less than 25% observed once, and the top ten hold roughly 16%. The CDR3 covers 15 residues. Germline V gene data show CDR1 as KGHDR and CDR2 as SFDVKD. Trimming took 3 bases from V and 3 from J; bases not matched to a gene: 5.

The sample comprised blood. The chain links TRBV24-1 to TRBJ2-3, with 7 bases identical to TRBD2. The TCR was taken from a female donor with papillary thyroid cancer or a benign thyroid nodule (not recorded which). Some clones in this sample may be carry-over from other donors' samples. CDR3 amino acids: CATSDLRGGTDTQYF. CDR3 in DNA: TGTGCCACCAGTGATCTACGGGGAGGGACAGATACGCAGTATTTT.